These T cell receptor beta chains were read from a single sample in a study of T cells after yellow fever vaccination. MiXCR, run by TCRdb on the 5' RACE reads, gives a single entry per CDR3 protein. Among under 600,000 distinct CDR3 sequences, 21% were seen once, and the ten largest hold roughly a sixth. Specimen: PBMCs, collected less than 25 days after the first yellow fever vaccination. The receptors stem from a man between 18 and 35 years old who received the YFV17D yellow fever vaccine. Each CDR3 is given with its conserved first and last residue. The D gene is left open where the match is weak. The size of a clone is reported for some rows only, either as once, few or many, or as a class for expanded clones.

CDR3 protein | CDR3 DNA | J gene | V gene | D gene | clone size
CAIRGLAGDSYNEQFF | TGTGCCATCAGGGGACTAGCGGGGGATTCTTACAATGAGCAGTTCTTC | TRBJ2-1 | TRBV10-3 | TRBD2 | few
CASSQMGQGFNEQFF | TGTGCCAGCAGCCAAATGGGACAGGGGTTCAATGAGCAGTTCTTC | TRBJ2-1 | TRBV14 | TRBD1 | few
CASNPRRWEPQHF | TGTGCCAGCAACCCCCGGAGGTGGGAGCCCCAGCATTTT | TRBJ1-5 | TRBV6-2/TRBV6-3 | NA | NA
CASGPRVNGNQPQHF | TGTGCTAGTGGTCCCCGAGTGAATGGCAATCAGCCCCAGCATTTT | TRBJ1-5 | TRBV12-5 | NA | NA
CASSSPRGDNTQYF | TGTGCCAGCAGCTCTCCCCGGGGGGACAATACGCAGTATTTT | TRBJ2-3 | TRBV7-2 | NA | NA
CASSLVSPGLRGSPLHF | TGTGCCAGCAGCTTAGTGTCCCCAGGTCTCAGGGGTTCACCCCTCCACTTT | TRBJ1-6 | TRBV7-2 | NA | few
CSASMGSGQPQHF | TGCAGTGCTAGTATGGGAAGCGGTCAGCCCCAGCATTTT | TRBJ1-5 | TRBV20-1 | NA | NA
CASFRLTGLHKTQYF | TGTGCCTCCTTCCGACTGACAGGACTCCATAAGACCCAGTACTTC | TRBJ2-5 | TRBV7-2 | NA | NA
CASTPPAGTSGGHNEQFF | TGTGCCAGCACCCCTCCAGCGGGAACTAGCGGGGGGCACAATGAGCAGTTCTTC | TRBJ2-1 | TRBV11-1 | TRBD2 | few
CASSLAGTNEQFF | TGTGCCAGCAGCTTAGCCGGGACAAATGAGCAGTTCTTC | TRBJ2-1 | TRBV7-9 | NA | NA
CASSYSWQGQYEQYF | TGTGCCAGCAGTTACTCGTGGCAGGGCCAATACGAGCAGTACTTC | TRBJ2-7 | TRBV6-5 | NA | NA
CASSYATATNEKLFF | TGTGCCAGCAGTTACGCGACAGCAACTAATGAAAAACTGTTTTTT | TRBJ1-4 | TRBV6-5 | NA | NA
CASSGDKYDTEAFF | TGTGCCAGCAGTGGAGACAAATACGACACTGAAGCTTTCTTT | TRBJ1-1 | TRBV2 | NA | NA
CASSHLTTGTGAPYEQYF | TGTGCCAGCAGCCATCTTACAACCGGGACAGGGGCACCCTACGAGCAGTACTTC | TRBJ2-7 | TRBV3-1 | TRBD1 | NA
CASSSRTGLTGELFF | TGTGCCAGCAGTTCCAGGACAGGGCTCACCGGGGAGCTGTTTTTT | TRBJ2-2 | TRBV12-3/TRBV12-4 | TRBD1 | few
CASSPMSGDQETQYF | TGCGCCAGCAGCCCCATGTCGGGCGACCAAGAGACCCAGTACTTC | TRBJ2-5 | TRBV5-1 | NA | few
CASSLRITGLANEKLFF | TGTGCCAGCAGCTTGCGGATAACAGGGCTTGCTAATGAAAAACTGTTTTTT | TRBJ1-4 | TRBV5-5 | NA | once
CASSPLERGENEQFF | TGCGCCAGCAGCCCATTGGAGCGGGGGGAGAATGAGCAGTTCTTC | TRBJ2-1 | TRBV5-1 | TRBD2 | NA
CSARDTGNRGDTQYF | TGCAGTGCTAGAGACACGGGGAACCGAGGGGATACGCAGTATTTT | TRBJ2-3 | TRBV20-1 | NA | NA
CASSDQGGGPPQHF | TGTGCCAGCAGTGATCAGGGGGGAGGGCCGCCCCAGCATTTT | TRBJ1-5 | TRBV6-2/TRBV6-3 | TRBD1 | NA
CPSAPRGTLNTEAFF | TGCCCCAGCGCCCCTCGAGGGACACTGAACACTGAAGCTTTCTTT | TRBJ1-1 | TRBV5-1 | NA | NA
CASSLGTSGATDTQYF | TGCGCCAGCAGCTTGGGGACTAGCGGGGCCACAGATACGCAGTATTTT | TRBJ2-3 | TRBV5-1 | TRBD2 | NA
CASTIGQARYEQYF | TGTGCCAGCACAATTGGACAAGCCCGATACGAGCAGTACTTC | TRBJ2-7 | TRBV2 | NA | NA
CASRPPPAGTNTEAFF | TGTGCCAGCAGGCCCCCTCCGGCAGGCACGAACACTGAAGCTTTCTTT | TRBJ1-1 | TRBV6-2/TRBV6-3 | NA | few
CASRRAGGFDEQYF | TGCGCCAGCAGAAGGGCAGGGGGCTTTGACGAGCAGTACTTC | TRBJ2-7 | TRBV10-2 | TRBD1 | few
CASSPLWGQANNEQFF | TGTGCCAGCAGCCCCCTTTGGGGACAGGCGAACAATGAGCAGTTCTTC | TRBJ2-1 | TRBV7-8 | TRBD1 | NA
CASSAQVTAEQYF | TGTGCCAGCAGCGCCCAAGTCACGGCCGAGCAGTACTTC | TRBJ2-7 | TRBV7-3 | NA | NA
CASSLADYQETQYF | TGCGCCAGCAGCTTGGCCGACTACCAAGAGACCCAGTACTTC | TRBJ2-5 | TRBV5-1 | NA | NA